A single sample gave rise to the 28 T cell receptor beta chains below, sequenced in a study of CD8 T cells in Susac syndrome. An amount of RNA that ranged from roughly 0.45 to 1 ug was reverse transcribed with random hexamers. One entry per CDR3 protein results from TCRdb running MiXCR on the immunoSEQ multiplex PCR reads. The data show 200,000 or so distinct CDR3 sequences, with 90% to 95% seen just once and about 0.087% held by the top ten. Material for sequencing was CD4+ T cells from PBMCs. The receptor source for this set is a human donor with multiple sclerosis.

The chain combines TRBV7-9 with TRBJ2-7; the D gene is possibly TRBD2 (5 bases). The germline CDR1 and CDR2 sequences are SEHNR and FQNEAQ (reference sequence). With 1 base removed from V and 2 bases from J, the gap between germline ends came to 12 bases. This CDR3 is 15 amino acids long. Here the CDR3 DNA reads TGTGCCAGCAGCTTAGGGGGAGACAAGACCTACGAGCAGTACTTC. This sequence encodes CASSLGGDKTYEQYF.

The CDR3 loop reads CSATRTGVNIQYF. The CDR3 nucleotides read TGCAGTGCAACACGGACAGGGGTTAACATTCAGTACTTC. V is TRBV20-1 and J is TRBJ2-4, with 9 bases matching TRBD1. Germline CDR1 and CDR2: DFQATT and SNEGSKA (reference sequence). The CDR3 contains 13 residues. The V and J ends lost 6 bases and 7 bases, in that order; junction bases with no gene match: 7.

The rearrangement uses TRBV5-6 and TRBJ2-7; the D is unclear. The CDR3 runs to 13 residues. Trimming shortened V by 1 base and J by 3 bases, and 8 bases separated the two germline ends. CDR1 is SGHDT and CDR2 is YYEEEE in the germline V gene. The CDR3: CASSLRLVYEQYF. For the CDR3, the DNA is TGTGCCAGCAGCTTGCGGCTAGTCTACGAGCAGTACTTC.

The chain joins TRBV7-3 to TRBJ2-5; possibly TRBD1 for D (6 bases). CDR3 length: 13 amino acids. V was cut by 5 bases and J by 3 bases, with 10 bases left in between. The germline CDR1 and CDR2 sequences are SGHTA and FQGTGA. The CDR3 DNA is TGTGCCAGCAGCGTGGACAGAGAAGAGACCCAGTACTTC. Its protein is CASSVDREETQYF. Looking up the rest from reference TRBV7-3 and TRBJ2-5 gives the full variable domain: GAGVSQTPSNKVTEKGKYVELRCDPISGHTALYWYRQSLGQGPEFLIYFQGTGAADDSGLPNDRFFAVRPEGSVSTLKIQRTERGDSAVYLCASSVDREETQYFGPGTRLLVL.

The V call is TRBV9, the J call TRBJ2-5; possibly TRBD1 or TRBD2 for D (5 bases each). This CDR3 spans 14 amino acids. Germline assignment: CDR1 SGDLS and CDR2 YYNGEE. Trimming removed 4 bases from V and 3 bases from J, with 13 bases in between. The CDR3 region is CASSPREGEETQYF. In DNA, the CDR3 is TGTGCCAGCAGCCCCCGGGAAGGGGAAGAGACCCAGTACTTC.

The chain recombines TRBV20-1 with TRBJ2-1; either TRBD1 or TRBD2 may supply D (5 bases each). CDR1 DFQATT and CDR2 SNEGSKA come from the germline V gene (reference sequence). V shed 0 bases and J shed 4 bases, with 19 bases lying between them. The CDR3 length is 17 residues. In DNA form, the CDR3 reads TGCAGTGCTAGAGATTCGTCGGGGCCATACGCGTACAATGAGCAGTTCTTC. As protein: CSARDSSGPYAYNEQFF.

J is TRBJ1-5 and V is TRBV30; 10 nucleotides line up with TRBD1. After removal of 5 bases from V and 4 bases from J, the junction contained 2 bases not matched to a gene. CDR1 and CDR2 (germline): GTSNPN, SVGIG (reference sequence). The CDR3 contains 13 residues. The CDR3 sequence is CAWAGQGNQPQHF. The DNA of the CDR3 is TGTGCCTGGGCGGGACAGGGGAATCAGCCCCAGCATTTT.

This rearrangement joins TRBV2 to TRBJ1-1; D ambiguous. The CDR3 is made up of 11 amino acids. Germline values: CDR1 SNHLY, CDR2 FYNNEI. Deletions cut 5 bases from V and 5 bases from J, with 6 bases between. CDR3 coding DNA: TGTGCCAGCAGTCGGTTGACTGAAGCTTTCTTT. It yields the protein CASSRLTEAFF.

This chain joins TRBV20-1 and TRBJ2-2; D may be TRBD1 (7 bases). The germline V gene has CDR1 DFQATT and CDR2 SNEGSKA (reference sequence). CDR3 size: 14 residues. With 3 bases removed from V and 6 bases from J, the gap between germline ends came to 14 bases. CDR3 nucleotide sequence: TGCAGTGCTAGGGGCCAGGGGGGTGCCGGGGAGCTGTTTTTT. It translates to CSARGQGGAGELFF.

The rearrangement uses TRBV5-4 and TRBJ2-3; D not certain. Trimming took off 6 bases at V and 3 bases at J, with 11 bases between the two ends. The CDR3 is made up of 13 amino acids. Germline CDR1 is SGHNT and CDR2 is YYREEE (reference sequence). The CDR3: CASTKKSTDTQYF. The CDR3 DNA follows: TGTGCCAGCACCAAAAAATCGACAGATACGCAGTATTTT.

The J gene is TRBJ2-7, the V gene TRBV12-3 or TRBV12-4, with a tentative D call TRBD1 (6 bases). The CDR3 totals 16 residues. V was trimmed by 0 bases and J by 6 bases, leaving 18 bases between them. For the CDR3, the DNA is TGTGCCAGCAGTTTAGCAGGGTGGCAGGGGAAACGCGAGCAGTACTTC. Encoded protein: CASSLAGWQGKREQYF.

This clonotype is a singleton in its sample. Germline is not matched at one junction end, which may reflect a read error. The DNA for the CDR3 is TGTGCCAGCAGCTTGGACTCCAACAATGAGCAGTTCTTC. This sequence encodes CASSLDSNNEQFF. The chain has TRBV5-4 and TRBJ2-1; no clear D. This CDR3 region has 13 residues. CDR1 SGHNT and CDR2 YYREEE come from the germline V gene (reference sequence). Variable domain in full (rest from reference TRBV5-4 and TRBJ2-1): ETGVTQSPTHLIKTRGQQVTLRCSSQSGHNTVSWYQQALGQGPQFIFQYYREEENGRGNFPPRFSGLQFPNYSSELNVNALELDDSALYLCASSLDSNNEQFFGPGTRLTVL.

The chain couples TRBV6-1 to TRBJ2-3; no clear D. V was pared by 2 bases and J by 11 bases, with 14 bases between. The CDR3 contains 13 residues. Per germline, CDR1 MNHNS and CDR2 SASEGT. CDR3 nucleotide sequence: TGTGCCAGCAGTGAAAGGCGGTTAAGTGTGCAGTATTTT. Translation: CASSERRLSVQYF.

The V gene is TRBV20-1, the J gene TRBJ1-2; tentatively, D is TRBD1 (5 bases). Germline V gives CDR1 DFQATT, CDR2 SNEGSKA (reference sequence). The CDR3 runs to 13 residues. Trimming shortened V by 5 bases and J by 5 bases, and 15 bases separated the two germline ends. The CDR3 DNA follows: TGCAGTGCTCTCCTAGGGGTAGGGTATGGCTACACCTTC. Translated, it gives CSALLGVGYGYTF.

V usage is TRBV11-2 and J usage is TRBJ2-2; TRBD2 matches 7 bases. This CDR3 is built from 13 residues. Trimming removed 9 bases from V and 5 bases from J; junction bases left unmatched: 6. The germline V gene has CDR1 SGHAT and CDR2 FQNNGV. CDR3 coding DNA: TGTGCCAGTAGCGGGCCCGGGACCGGGGAGCTGTTTTTT. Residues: CASSGPGTGELFF.

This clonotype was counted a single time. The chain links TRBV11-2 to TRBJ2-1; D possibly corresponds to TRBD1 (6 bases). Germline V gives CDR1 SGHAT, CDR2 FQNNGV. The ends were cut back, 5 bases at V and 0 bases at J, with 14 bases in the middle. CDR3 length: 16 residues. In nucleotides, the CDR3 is TGTGCCAGCAGCCAAAGACAGGTTAGCTCCTACAATGAGCAGTTCTTC. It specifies CASSQRQVSSYNEQFF.

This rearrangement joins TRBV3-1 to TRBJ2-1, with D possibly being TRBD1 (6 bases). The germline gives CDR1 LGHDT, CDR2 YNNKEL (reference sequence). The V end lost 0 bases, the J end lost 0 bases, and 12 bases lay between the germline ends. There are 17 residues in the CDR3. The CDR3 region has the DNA TGTGCCAGCAGCCAAGAAGGACAGAAGAGCTCCTACAATGAGCAGTTCTTC. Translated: CASSQEGQKSSYNEQFF.

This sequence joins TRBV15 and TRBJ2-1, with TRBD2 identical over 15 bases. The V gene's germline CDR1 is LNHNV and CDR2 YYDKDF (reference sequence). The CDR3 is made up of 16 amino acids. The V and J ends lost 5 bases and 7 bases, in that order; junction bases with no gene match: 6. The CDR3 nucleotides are TGTGCCACCAGCTGGGGGACTAGCGGGGGGAGAAATGAGCAGTTCTTC. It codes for CATSWGTSGGRNEQFF.

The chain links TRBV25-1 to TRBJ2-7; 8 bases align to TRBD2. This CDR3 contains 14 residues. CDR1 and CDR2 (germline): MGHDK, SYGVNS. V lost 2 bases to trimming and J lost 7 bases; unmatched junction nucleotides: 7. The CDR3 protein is CASSEREGAGEQYF. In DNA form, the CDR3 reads TGTGCCAGCAGTGAACGGGAGGGCGCGGGGGAGCAGTACTTC.

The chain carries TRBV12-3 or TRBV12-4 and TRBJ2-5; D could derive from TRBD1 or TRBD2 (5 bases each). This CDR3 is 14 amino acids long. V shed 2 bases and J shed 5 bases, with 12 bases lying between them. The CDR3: CASSLLEGMETQYF. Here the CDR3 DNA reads TGTGCCAGCAGTTTATTAGAGGGGATGGAGACCCAGTACTTC.

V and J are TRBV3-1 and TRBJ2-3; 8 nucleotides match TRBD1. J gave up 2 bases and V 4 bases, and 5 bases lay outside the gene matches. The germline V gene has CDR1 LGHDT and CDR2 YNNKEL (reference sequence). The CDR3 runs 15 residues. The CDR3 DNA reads TGTGCCAGCAGCCTCGGACAGGGAACCACAGATACGCAGTATTTT. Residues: CASSLGQGTTDTQYF.

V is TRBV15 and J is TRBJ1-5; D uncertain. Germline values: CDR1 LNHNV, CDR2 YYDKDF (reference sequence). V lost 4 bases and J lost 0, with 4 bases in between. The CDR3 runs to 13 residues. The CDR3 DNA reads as TGTGCCACCAGCACCCATAGCAATCAGCCCCAGCATTTT. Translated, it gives CATSTHSNQPQHF.

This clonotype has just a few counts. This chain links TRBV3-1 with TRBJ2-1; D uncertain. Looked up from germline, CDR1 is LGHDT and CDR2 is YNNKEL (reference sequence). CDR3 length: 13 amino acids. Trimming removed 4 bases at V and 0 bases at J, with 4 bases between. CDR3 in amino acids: CASSRSSYNEQFF. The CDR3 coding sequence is TGTGCCAGCAGCCGAAGCTCCTACAATGAGCAGTTCTTC.

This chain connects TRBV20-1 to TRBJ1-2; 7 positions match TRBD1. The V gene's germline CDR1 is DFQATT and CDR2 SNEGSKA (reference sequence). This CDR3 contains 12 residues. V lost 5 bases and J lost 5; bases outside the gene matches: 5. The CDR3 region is CSARQGYYGYTF. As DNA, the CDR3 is TGCAGTGCTCGACAGGGTTATTATGGCTACACCTTC.

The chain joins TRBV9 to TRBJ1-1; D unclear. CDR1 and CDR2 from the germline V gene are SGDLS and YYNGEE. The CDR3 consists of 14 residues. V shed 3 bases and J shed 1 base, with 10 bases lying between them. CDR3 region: CASSADGRNTEAFF. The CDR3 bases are TGTGCCAGCAGCGCGGACGGCCGGAACACTGAAGCTTTCTTT.

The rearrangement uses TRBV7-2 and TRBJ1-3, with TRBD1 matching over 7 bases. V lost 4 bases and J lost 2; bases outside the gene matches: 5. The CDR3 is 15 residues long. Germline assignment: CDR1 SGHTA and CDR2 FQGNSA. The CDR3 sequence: CASSSYQGAGNTIYF. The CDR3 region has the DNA TGTGCCAGCAGCTCCTACCAGGGGGCTGGAAACACCATATATTTT.

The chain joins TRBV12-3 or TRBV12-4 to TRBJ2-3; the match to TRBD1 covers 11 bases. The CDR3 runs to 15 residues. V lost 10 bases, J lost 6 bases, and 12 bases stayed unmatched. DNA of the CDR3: TGTGCCACCCAAGGACAGGGGGCCCCGCGGGATACGCAGTATTTT. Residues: CATQGQGAPRDTQYF.

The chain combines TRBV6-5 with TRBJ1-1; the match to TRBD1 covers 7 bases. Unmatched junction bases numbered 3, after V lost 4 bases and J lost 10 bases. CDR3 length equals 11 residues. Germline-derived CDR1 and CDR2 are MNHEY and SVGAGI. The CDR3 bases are TGTGCCAGCAGTTGGGGACAGTTAGCTTTCTTT. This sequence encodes CASSWGQLAFF.